This T cell receptor (beta chain) was sequenced during a study of cytomegalovirus exposure and HLA in healthy donors. Study context: Later, an analysis reported that the 130 or so validation repertoires had used the same platform as the 500 to 800 first-cohort repertoires.

The CDR3 runs to 15 residues. V was clipped by 4 bases and J by 7 bases; unmatched bases: 7. Germline V CDR1 and CDR2: SNHLY, FYNNEI. The table came from immunoSEQ multiplex PCR; TCRdb's copy has only in-frame clones and leaves some out. The table records about 160,000 clones, just under 90% of them present only once. The TCR originated in a man between 18 and 35 years old in good health and CMV-seropositive. Sequenced sample: PBMCs. The V and J genes are TRBV2 and TRBJ2-1, with 10 positions matching TRBD2. CDR3 sequence: CASSVLAGGSNEQFF. Here the CDR3 DNA reads TGTGCCAGCAGTGTATTAGCGGGAGGATCAAATGAGCAGTTCTTC.